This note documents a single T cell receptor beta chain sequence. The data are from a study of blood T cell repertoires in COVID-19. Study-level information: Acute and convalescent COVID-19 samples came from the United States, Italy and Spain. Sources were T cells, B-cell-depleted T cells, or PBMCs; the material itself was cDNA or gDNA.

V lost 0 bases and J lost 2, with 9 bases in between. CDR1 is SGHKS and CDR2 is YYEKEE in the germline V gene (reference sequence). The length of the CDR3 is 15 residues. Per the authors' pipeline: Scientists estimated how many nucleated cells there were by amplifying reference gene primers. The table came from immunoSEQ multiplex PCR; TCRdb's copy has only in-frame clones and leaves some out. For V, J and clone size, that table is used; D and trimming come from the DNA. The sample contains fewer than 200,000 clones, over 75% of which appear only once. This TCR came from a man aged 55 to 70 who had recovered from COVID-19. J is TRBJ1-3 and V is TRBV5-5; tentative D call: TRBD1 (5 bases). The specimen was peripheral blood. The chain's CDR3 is CASSLAAGPGNTIYF. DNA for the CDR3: TGTGCCAGCAGCTTGGCGGCAGGGCCTGGAAACACCATATATTTT. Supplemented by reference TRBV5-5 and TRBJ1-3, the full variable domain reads DAGVTQSPTHLIKTRGQQVTLRCSPISGHKSVSWYQQVLGQGPQFIFQYYEKEERGRGNFPDRFSARQFPNYSSELNVNALLLGDSALYLCASSLAAGPGNTIYFGEGSWLTVV.